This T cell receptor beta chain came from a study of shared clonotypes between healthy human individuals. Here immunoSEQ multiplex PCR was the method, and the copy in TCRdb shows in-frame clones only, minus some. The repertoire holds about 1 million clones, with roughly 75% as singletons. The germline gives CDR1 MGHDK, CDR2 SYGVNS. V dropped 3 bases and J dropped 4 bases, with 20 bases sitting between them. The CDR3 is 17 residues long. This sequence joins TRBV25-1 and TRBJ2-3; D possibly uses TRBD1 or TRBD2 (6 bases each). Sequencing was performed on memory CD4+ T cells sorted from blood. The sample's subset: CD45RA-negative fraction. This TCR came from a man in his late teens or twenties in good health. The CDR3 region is CASSDLQGRRAPDTQYF. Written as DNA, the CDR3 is TGTGCCAGCAGTGATCTCCAGGGGCGGAGGGCCCCAGATACGCAGTATTTT.